The next 13 T cell receptor beta chains were all read from a single sample in a study of T-cell reconstitution after alpha-beta-depleted transplantation in children (dated by TCRdb to 2016 to 2017). The library was obtained by PCR. TCRdb shows the sequencer as Illumina HiSeq 2500. TCR libraries were prepared with molecular barcoding, using unique molecular identifiers to normalize TCRbeta repertoire quantification. TCRdb reran the public reads through fastp at Q25 and MiXCR, keeping productive beta chains. Entries that share a CDR3 protein sequence are merged under the most common genes and DNA. For this sample there are 250,000 to 300,000 distinct CDR3 sequences; 9.5% to 10% appear just once. Of the sample, over 9% is held by the ten largest clones. The material sequenced was PBMCs from the stem cell graft donor, taken from the stem cell graft. These receptors were taken from a human donor who donated a stem cell graft to a child with SCID.

CDR3 sequence reads: CSARDDDRGSNNSPLHF. CDR3 in DNA: TGCAGTGCTAGAGACGATGACAGGGGTTCGAATAATTCACCCCTCCACTTT. The chain employs TRBV20-1 and TRBJ1-6; TRBD1 matches 8 bases. J gave up 5 bases and V 0 bases, and 9 bases lay outside the gene matches. Germline-derived CDR1 and CDR2 are DFQATT and SNEGSKA (reference sequence). This CDR3 has 17 amino acids.

This clonotype was counted a few times. The chain joins TRBV7-6 to TRBJ2-3, with D perhaps given as TRBD1 or TRBD2 (5 bases each). V lost 0 bases to trimming and J lost 2 bases, with 15 bases between them. The CDR3 is 17 residues long. CDR1 and CDR2 (germline): SGHVS, FNYEAQ. The CDR3 loop reads CASSLAGSGAFTDTQYF. The CDR3 DNA follows: TGTGCCAGCAGCTTAGCGGGGAGTGGGGCCTTCACAGATACGCAGTATTTT.

This clonotype was counted between two and nine times. This chain joins TRBV29-1 and TRBJ1-2; no clear D. V was pared by 3 bases and J by 4 bases, with 9 bases between. Germline lookup yields CDR1 SQVTM and CDR2 ANQGSEA. This CDR3 has 12 residues. The CDR3 DNA sequence: TGCAGCGTTGAGAGATCGGGCTATGGCTACACCTTC. It codes for CSVERSGYGYTF.

This clonotype turned up a few times. J is TRBJ2-7 and V is TRBV7-2; a possible D gene is TRBD1 (5 bases). The V gene lost 8 bases and the J gene lost 2 bases, with 10 bases spanning the gap. There are 12 residues in the CDR3. The germline CDR1 and CDR2 sequences are SGHTA and FQGNSA. CDR3 DNA: TGTGCCAGCGGCCGACAGACCTACGAGCAGTACTTC. It is translated as CASGRQTYEQYF.

This clonotype was counted a few times. This chain links TRBV20-1 with TRBJ1-1; D gene ambiguous. CDR3 length: 12 residues. Trimming removed 2 bases from V and 1 base from J, with 5 bases in between. CDR1 is DFQATT and CDR2 is SNEGSKA in the germline V gene (reference sequence). CDR3 DNA sequence: TGCAGTGCTAGATCACCGAACACTGAAGCTTTCTTT. Its translation: CSARSPNTEAFF.

This clonotype was observed a few times. The rearrangement uses TRBV18 and TRBJ1-2; unclear D gene. The ends were cut back, 0 bases at V and 7 bases at J, with 6 bases in the middle. The CDR3 is made up of 12 amino acids. The germline gives CDR1 KGHSH, CDR2 LQKENI. The CDR3: CASSPPYGGYTF. CDR3 in DNA: TGTGCCAGCTCACCACCTTACGGTGGCTACACCTTC.

V and J are TRBV3-1 and TRBJ2-7; D not resolved. Trimming took off 6 bases at V and 2 bases at J, with 8 bases between the two ends. Germline V gene lookup returns CDR1 LGHDT and CDR2 YNNKEL (reference sequence). CDR3 size: 12 residues. This CDR3 is CASRKHPYEQYF. CDR3 nucleotides: TGTGCCAGCAGAAAACACCCCTACGAGCAGTACTTC.

This clonotype was seen repeatedly, ten times or more. The gene calls are TRBV3-1 and TRBJ2-2, with D hard to call. Germline V gene data show CDR1 as LGHDT and CDR2 as YNNKEL (reference sequence). CDR3 length equals 15 residues. The V and J ends lost 4 bases and 1 base respectively, with 10 bases between them. CDR3 protein: CASSPAMRNTGELFF. In nucleotides, the CDR3 is TGTGCCAGCAGCCCCGCAATGAGGAACACCGGGGAGCTGTTTTTT.

In this sample, this clonotype turned up many times. The chain recombines TRBV12-3 or TRBV12-4 with TRBJ2-7, with 9 bases fitting TRBD1. The CDR3 contains 17 residues. After removal of 5 bases from V and 6 bases from J, the junction contained 17 bases not matched to a gene. CDR3 sequence (DNA): TGTGCCAGCAGTCCCTGGACAGGGGACCTTAGGGTCGGCGAGCAGTACTTC. Translation gives CASSPWTGDLRVGEQYF.

This clonotype has only a few counts. The V and J genes are TRBV20-1 and TRBJ2-1; D uncertain. This CDR3 is 13 amino acids long. Germline CDR1 reads DFQATT; CDR2 reads SNEGSKA (reference sequence). With 6 bases removed from V and 6 bases from J, the gap between germline ends came to 15 bases. CDR3 loop: CSAMVGSVNEQFF. DNA for the CDR3: TGCAGTGCCATGGTGGGGTCGGTCAATGAGCAGTTCTTC.

This clonotype has only a few counts. The chain is built from TRBV12-3 or TRBV12-4 and TRBJ2-7; 7 nucleotides line up with TRBD1. The junction had 12 bases not matched to a gene; V was cut back by 4 bases and J by 9 bases. This CDR3 region has 14 residues. This CDR3 is CASSSGQVGGVQYF. Written as DNA, the CDR3 is TGTGCCAGCAGTTCCGGACAGGTTGGTGGCGTGCAGTACTTC.

This clonotype came up a few times. As DNA, the CDR3 is TGCAGCGTTGGGAGTGTATACGAGCAGTACTTC. As protein: CSVGSVYEQYF. This sequence joins TRBV29-1 and TRBJ2-7; no clear D. The ends were cut back, 4 bases at V and 4 bases at J, with 8 bases in the middle. Germline V gene data show CDR1 as SQVTM and CDR2 as ANQGSEA. CDR3 length equals 11 residues.

V and J are TRBV6-5 and TRBJ1-2, with D tentatively TRBD1 (5 bases). Trimming cost V 10 bases and J 7 bases, with 13 bases left between them. This CDR3 has 11 amino acids. Germline CDR1 is MNHEY and CDR2 is SVGAGI. The CDR3 protein is CATQGVGGYTF. The CDR3 DNA follows: TGTGCCACCCAGGGAGTAGGTGGCTACACCTTC.